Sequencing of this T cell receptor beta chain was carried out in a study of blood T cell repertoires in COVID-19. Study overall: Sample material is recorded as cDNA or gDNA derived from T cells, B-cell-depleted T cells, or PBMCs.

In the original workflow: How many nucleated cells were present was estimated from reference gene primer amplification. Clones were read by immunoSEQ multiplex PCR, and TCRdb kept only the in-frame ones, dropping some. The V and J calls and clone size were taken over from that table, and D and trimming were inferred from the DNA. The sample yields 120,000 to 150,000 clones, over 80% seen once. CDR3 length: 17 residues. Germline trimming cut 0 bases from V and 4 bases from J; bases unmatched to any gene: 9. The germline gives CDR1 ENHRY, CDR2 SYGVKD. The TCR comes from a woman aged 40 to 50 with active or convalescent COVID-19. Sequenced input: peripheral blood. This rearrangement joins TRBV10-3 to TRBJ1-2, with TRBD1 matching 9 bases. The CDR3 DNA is TGTGCCATCAGTGAGTCGGGACAGGGACGGGTCGGCTATGGCTACACCTTC. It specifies CAISESGQGRVGYGYTF.